These 4 T cell receptor beta chains share one sample of origin, sequenced in a study of PD-1 blockade in classical Hodgkin lymphoma. Assay: immunoSEQ multiplex PCR; the TCRdb copy retains only in-frame clones and omits some. This sample has some 20,000 clones, with 86% found just once. Every patient relapsed after autologous stem cell transplantation, and brentuximab vedotin exposure varied. Sequencing used peripheral blood mononuclear cells (PBMCs), obtained before the second cycle of nivolumab. The receptors shown here come from a human donor with classical Hodgkin lymphoma.

The rearrangement uses TRBV19 and TRBJ2-5, with D possibly TRBD2 on 5 matching bases. V was shortened by 5 bases and J by 5 bases, with 15 bases between the two germline ends. CDR3 length equals 14 residues. CDR1 and CDR2 from the germline V gene are LNHDA and SQIVND (reference sequence). The CDR3 loop reads CASSPEGNSETQYF. The CDR3, as DNA: TGTGCCAGTAGTCCCGAGGGTAATTCGGAGACCCAGTACTTC.

This rearrangement joins TRBV4-1 to TRBJ1-1, with TRBD1 matching 9 bases. The CDR3 runs 18 residues. J gave up 0 bases and V 4 bases, and 12 bases lay outside the gene matches. The germline gives CDR1 MGHRA, CDR2 YSYEKL. DNA for the CDR3: TGCGCCAGCAGCCGAACGAACAGGGGGCAGTCGTTGAACACTGAAGCTTTCTTT. Protein: CASSRTNRGQSLNTEAFF.

The chain couples TRBV6-5 to TRBJ1-6, with D hard to call. This CDR3 is built from 16 residues. V was trimmed by 4 bases and J by 5 bases, leaving 15 bases between them. Germline V gene sequence: CDR1 MNHEY, CDR2 SVGAGI. The CDR3 bases are TGTGCCAGCAGTTCGGGGATCTGGGCCAATAATTCACCCCTCCACTTT. Translating it yields CASSSGIWANNSPLHF.

The chain employs TRBV5-1 and TRBJ2-3; D possibly corresponds to TRBD2 (7 bases). CDR3 length equals 15 residues. Trimming removed 7 bases from V and 0 bases from J, with 15 bases in between. CDR1 is SGHRS and CDR2 is YFSETQ in the germline V gene. CDR3 sequence: CASSEGGPSTDTQYF. The CDR3 bases are TGCGCCAGCTCGGAGGGGGGGCCTAGCACAGATACGCAGTATTTT.